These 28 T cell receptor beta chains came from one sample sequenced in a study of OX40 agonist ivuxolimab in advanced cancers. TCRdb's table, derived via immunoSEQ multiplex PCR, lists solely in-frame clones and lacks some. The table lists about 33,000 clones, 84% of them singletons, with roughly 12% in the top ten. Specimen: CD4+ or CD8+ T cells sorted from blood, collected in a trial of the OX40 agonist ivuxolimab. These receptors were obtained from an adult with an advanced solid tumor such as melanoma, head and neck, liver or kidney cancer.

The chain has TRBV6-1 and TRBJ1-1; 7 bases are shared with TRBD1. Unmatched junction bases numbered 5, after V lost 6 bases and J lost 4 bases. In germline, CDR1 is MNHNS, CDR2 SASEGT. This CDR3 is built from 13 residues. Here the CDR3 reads CASSDRAPTEAFF. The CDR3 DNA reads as TGTGCCAGCAGCGACAGGGCCCCCACTGAAGCTTTCTTT.

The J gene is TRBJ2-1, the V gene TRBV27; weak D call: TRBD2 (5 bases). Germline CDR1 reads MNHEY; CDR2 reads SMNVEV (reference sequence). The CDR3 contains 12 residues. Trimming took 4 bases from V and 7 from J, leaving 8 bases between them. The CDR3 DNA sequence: TGTGCCAGCAGTTACCCGGGAAATGAGCAGTTCTTC. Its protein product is CASSYPGNEQFF.

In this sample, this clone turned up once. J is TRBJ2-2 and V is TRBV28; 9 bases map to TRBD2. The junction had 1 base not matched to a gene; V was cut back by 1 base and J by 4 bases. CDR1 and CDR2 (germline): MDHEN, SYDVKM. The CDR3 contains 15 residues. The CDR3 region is CASSLFSGGTGELFF. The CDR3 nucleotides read TGTGCCAGCAGTTTATTTAGCGGGGGCACCGGGGAGCTGTTTTTT.

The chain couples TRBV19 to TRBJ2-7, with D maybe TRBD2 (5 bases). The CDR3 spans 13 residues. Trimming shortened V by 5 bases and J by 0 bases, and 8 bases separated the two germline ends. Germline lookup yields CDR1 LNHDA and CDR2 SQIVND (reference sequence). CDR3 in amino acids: CASSPGNSYEQYF. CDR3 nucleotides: TGTGCCAGTAGTCCCGGGAACTCCTACGAGCAGTACTTC.

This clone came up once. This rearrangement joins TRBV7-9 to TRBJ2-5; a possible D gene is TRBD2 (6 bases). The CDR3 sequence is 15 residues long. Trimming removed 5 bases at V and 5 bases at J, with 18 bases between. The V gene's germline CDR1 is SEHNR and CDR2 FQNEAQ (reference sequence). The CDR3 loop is CASSPRGREAETQYF. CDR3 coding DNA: TGTGCCAGCAGCCCCCGGGGCAGGGAGGCGGAGACCCAGTACTTC.

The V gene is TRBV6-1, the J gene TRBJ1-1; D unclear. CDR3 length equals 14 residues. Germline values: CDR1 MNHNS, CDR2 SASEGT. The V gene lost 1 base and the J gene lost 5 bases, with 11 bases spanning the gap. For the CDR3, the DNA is TGTGCCAGCAGTGAAGAGGCAGGATGGACTGAAGCTTTCTTT. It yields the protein CASSEEAGWTEAFF.

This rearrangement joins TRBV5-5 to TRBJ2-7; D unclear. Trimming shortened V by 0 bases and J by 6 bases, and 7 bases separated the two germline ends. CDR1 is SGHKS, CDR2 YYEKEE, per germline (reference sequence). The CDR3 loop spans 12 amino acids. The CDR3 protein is CASSLANAEQYF. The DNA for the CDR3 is TGTGCCAGCAGCTTGGCCAACGCCGAGCAGTACTTC.

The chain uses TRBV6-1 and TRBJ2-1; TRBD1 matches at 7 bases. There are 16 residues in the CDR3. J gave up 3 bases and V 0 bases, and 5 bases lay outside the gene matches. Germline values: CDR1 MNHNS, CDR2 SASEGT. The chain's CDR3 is CASSEAGQSYYNEQFF. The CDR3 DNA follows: TGTGCCAGCAGTGAAGCGGGACAGAGCTACTACAATGAGCAGTTCTTC.

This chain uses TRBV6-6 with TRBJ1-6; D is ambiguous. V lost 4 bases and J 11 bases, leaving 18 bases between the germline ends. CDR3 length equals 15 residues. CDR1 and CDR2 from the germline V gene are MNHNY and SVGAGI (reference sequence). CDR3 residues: CASSSAAEATPPLHF. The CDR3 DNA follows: TGTGCCAGCAGTTCCGCGGCGGAAGCAACTCCACCCCTCCACTTT.

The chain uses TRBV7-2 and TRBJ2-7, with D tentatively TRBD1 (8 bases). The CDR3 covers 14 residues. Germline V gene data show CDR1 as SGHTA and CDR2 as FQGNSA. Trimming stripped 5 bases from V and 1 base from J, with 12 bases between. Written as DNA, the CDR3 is TGTGCCAGCAGCAGCGGGACAGGATCCTACGAGCAGTACTTC. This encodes CASSSGTGSYEQYF.

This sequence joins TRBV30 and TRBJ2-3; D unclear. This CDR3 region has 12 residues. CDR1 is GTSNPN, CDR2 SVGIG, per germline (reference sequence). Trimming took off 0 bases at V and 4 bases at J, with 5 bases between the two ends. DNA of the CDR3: TGTGCCTGGAGTGTACCGGCAGATACGCAGTATTTT. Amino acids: CAWSVPADTQYF.

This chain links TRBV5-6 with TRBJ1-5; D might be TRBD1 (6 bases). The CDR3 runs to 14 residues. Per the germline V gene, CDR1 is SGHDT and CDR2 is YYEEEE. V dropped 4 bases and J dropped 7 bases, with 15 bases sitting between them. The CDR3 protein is CASSQGRGGQPQHF. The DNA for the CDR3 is TGTGCCAGCAGCCAGGGGCGGGGGGGCCAGCCCCAGCATTTT. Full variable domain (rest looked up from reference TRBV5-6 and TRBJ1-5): DAGVTQSPTHLIKTRGQQVTLRCSPKSGHDTVSWYQQALGQGPQFIFQYYEEEERQRGNFPDRFSGHQFPNYSSELNVNALLLGDSALYLCASSQGRGGQPQHFGDGTRLSIL.

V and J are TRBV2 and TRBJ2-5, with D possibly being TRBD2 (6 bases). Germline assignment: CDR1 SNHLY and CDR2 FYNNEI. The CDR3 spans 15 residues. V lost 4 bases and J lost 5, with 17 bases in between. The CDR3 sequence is CASSAPIAAGETQYF. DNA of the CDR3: TGTGCCAGCAGTGCACCGATAGCCGCGGGGGAGACCCAGTACTTC.

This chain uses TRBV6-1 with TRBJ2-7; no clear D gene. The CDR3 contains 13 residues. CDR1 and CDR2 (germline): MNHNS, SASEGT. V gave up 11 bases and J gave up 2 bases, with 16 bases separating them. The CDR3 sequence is CAANERTPYEQYF. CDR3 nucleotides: TGTGCCGCAAACGAACGGACCCCCTACGAGCAGTACTTC.

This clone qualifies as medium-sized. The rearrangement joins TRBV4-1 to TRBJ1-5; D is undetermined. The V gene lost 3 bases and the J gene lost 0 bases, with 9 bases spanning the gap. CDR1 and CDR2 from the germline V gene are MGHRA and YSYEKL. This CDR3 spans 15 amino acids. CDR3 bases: TGCGCCAGCAGCCAGAACGTTGATAGCAATCAGCCCCAGCATTTT. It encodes CASSQNVDSNQPQHF.

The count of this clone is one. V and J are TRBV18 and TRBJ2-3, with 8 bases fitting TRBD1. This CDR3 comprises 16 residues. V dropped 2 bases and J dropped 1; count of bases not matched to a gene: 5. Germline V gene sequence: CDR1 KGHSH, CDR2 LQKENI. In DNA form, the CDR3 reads TGTGCCAGCTCACCAGCCTCGGGACAGGGCACAGATACGCAGTATTTT. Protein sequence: CASSPASGQGTDTQYF.

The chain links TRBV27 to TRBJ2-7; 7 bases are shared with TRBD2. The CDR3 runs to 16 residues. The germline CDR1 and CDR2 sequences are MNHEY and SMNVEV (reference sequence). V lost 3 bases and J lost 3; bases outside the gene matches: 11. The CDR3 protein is CASSLRGGGSLYEQYF. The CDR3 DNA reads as TGTGCCAGCAGTTTGCGGGGTGGCGGGAGTCTCTACGAGCAGTACTTC.

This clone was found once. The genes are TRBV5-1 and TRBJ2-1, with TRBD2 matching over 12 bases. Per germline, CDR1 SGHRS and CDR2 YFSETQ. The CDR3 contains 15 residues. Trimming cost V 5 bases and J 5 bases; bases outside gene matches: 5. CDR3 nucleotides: TGCGCCAGCAGGTTGACTAGCGGGAGAAACAATGAGCAGTTCTTC. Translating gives CASRLTSGRNNEQFF. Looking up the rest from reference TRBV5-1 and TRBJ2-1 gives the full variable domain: KAGVTQTPRYLIKTRGQQVTLSCSPISGHRSVSWYQQTPGQGLQFLFEYFSETQRNKGNFPGRFSGRQFSNSRSEMNVSTLELGDSALYLCASRLTSGRNNEQFFGPGTRLTVL.

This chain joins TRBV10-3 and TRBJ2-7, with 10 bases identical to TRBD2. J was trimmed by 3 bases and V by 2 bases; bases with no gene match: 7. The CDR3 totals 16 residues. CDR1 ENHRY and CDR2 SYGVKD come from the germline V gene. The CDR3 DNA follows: TGTGCCATCAGTGAGCCAACTAGCGGGGATGACTACGAGCAGTACTTC. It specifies CAISEPTSGDDYEQYF.

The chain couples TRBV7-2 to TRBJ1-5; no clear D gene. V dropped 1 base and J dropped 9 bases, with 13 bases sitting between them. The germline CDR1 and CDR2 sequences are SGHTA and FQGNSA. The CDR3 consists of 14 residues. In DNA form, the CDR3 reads TGTGCCAGCAGCTTAGGTCAGTTCGATTGGCCCCAGCATTTT. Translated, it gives CASSLGQFDWPQHF.

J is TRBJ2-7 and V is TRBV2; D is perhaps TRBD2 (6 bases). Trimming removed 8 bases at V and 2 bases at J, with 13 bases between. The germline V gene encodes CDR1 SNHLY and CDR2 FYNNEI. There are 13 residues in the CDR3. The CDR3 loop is CASGRGAAYEQYF. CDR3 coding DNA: TGTGCCAGCGGGCGGGGAGCTGCCTACGAGCAGTACTTC.

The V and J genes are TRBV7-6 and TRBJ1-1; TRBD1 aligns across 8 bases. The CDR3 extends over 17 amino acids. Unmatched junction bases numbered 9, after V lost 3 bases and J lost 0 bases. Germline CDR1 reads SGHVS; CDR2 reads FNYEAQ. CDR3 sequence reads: CASSLLSGGGLNTEAFF. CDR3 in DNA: TGTGCCAGCAGCTTGCTTTCAGGGGGCGGCTTGAACACTGAAGCTTTCTTT. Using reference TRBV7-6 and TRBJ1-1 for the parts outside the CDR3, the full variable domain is GAGVSQSPRYKVTKRGQDVALRCDPISGHVSLYWYRQALGQGPEFLTYFNYEAQQDKSGLPNDRFSAERPEGSISTLTIQRTEQRDSAMYRCASSLLSGGGLNTEAFFGQGTRLTVV.

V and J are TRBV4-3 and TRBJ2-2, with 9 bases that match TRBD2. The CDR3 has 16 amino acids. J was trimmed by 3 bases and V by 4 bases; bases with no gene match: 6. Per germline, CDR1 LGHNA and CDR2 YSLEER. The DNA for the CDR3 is TGCGCCAGCAGCCCAAGCGGGGGGACTGACACCGGGGAGCTGTTTTTT. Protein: CASSPSGGTDTGELFF.

As DNA, the CDR3 is TGTGCCTGGAGTGTAGGCGCCCCCTATGGCTACACCTTC. This translates into CAWSVGAPYGYTF. The chain combines TRBV30 with TRBJ1-2, with D hard to call. The V end lost 0 bases, the J end lost 4 bases, and 9 bases lay between the germline ends. CDR1 and CDR2 (germline): GTSNPN, SVGIG (reference sequence). The length of the CDR3 is 13 residues.

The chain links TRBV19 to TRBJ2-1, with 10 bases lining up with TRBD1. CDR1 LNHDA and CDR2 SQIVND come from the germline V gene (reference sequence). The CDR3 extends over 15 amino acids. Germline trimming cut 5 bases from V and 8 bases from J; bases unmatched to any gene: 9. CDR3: CASSEGTGVLDEQFF. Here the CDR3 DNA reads TGTGCCAGTAGTGAAGGGACAGGGGTCTTGGATGAGCAGTTCTTC.

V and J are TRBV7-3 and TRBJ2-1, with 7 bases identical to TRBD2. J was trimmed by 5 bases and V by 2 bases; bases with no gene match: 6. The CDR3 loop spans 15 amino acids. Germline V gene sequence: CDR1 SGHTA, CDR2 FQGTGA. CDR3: CASSLSGGFNNEQFF. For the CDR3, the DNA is TGTGCCAGCAGCTTATCCGGGGGGTTCAACAATGAGCAGTTCTTC.

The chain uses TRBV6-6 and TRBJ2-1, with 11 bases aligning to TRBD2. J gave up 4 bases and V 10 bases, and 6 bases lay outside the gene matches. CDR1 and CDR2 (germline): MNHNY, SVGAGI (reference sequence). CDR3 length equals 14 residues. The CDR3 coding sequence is TGTGCCATCTCGGGACTAGCGGCTTACAATGAGCAGTTCTTC. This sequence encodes CAISGLAAYNEQFF.

The CDR3: CAISGPIQGTNTGELFF. CDR3 DNA sequence: TGTGCCATCAGTGGACCAATACAGGGGACGAACACCGGGGAGCTGTTTTTT. The V gene is TRBV10-3, the J gene TRBJ2-2; TRBD1 agrees at 7 bases. This CDR3 spans 17 amino acids. With 4 bases clipped from V and 0 bases from J, the junction kept 8 bases outside the gene matches. Germline V gene data show CDR1 as ENHRY and CDR2 as SYGVKD.